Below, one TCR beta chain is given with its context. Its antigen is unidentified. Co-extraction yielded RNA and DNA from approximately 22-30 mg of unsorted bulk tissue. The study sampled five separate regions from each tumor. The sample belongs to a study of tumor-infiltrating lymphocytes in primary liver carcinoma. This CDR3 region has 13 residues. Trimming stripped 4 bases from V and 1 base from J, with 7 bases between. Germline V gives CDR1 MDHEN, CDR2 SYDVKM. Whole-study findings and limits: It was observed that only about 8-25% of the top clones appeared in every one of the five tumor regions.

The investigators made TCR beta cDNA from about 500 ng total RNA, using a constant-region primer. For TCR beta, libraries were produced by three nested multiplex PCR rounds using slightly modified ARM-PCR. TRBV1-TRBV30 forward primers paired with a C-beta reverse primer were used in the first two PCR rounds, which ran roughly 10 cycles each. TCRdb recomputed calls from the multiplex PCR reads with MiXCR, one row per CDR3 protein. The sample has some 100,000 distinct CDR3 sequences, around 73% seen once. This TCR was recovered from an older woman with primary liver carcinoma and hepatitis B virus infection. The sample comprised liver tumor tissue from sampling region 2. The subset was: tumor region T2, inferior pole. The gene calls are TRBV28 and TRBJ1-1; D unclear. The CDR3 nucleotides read TGTGCCAGCAGTTCCGTCAGGAACACTGAAGCTTTCTTT. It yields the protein CASSSVRNTEAFF.